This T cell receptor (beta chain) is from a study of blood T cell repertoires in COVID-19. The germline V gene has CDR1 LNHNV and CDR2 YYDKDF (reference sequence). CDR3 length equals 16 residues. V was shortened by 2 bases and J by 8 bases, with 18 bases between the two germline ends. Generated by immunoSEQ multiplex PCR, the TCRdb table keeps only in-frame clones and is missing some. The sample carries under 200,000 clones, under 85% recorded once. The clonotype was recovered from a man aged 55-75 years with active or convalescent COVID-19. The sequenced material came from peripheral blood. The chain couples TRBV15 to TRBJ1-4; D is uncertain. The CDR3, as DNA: TGTGCCACCAGCAGACTGGACCCCGGGGTGGGAGAAAAACTGTTTTTT. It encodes CATSRLDPGVGEKLFF.